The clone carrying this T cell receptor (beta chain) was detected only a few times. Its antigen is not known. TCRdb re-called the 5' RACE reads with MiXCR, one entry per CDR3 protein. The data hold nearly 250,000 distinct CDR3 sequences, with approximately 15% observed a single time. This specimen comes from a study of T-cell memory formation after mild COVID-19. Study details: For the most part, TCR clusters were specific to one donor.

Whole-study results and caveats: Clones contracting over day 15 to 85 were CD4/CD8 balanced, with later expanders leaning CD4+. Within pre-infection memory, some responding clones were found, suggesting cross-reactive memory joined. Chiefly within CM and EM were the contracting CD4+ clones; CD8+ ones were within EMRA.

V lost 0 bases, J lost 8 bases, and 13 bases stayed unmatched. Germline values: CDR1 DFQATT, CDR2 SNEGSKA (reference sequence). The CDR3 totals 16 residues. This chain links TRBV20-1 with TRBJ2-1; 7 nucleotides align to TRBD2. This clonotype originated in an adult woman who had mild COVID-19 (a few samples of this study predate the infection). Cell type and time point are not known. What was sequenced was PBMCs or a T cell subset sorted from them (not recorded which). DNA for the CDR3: TGCAGTGCTAGAGACGGGGCAGCGGGGCCCTTTGATGAGCAGTTCTTC. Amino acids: CSARDGAAGPFDEQFF.